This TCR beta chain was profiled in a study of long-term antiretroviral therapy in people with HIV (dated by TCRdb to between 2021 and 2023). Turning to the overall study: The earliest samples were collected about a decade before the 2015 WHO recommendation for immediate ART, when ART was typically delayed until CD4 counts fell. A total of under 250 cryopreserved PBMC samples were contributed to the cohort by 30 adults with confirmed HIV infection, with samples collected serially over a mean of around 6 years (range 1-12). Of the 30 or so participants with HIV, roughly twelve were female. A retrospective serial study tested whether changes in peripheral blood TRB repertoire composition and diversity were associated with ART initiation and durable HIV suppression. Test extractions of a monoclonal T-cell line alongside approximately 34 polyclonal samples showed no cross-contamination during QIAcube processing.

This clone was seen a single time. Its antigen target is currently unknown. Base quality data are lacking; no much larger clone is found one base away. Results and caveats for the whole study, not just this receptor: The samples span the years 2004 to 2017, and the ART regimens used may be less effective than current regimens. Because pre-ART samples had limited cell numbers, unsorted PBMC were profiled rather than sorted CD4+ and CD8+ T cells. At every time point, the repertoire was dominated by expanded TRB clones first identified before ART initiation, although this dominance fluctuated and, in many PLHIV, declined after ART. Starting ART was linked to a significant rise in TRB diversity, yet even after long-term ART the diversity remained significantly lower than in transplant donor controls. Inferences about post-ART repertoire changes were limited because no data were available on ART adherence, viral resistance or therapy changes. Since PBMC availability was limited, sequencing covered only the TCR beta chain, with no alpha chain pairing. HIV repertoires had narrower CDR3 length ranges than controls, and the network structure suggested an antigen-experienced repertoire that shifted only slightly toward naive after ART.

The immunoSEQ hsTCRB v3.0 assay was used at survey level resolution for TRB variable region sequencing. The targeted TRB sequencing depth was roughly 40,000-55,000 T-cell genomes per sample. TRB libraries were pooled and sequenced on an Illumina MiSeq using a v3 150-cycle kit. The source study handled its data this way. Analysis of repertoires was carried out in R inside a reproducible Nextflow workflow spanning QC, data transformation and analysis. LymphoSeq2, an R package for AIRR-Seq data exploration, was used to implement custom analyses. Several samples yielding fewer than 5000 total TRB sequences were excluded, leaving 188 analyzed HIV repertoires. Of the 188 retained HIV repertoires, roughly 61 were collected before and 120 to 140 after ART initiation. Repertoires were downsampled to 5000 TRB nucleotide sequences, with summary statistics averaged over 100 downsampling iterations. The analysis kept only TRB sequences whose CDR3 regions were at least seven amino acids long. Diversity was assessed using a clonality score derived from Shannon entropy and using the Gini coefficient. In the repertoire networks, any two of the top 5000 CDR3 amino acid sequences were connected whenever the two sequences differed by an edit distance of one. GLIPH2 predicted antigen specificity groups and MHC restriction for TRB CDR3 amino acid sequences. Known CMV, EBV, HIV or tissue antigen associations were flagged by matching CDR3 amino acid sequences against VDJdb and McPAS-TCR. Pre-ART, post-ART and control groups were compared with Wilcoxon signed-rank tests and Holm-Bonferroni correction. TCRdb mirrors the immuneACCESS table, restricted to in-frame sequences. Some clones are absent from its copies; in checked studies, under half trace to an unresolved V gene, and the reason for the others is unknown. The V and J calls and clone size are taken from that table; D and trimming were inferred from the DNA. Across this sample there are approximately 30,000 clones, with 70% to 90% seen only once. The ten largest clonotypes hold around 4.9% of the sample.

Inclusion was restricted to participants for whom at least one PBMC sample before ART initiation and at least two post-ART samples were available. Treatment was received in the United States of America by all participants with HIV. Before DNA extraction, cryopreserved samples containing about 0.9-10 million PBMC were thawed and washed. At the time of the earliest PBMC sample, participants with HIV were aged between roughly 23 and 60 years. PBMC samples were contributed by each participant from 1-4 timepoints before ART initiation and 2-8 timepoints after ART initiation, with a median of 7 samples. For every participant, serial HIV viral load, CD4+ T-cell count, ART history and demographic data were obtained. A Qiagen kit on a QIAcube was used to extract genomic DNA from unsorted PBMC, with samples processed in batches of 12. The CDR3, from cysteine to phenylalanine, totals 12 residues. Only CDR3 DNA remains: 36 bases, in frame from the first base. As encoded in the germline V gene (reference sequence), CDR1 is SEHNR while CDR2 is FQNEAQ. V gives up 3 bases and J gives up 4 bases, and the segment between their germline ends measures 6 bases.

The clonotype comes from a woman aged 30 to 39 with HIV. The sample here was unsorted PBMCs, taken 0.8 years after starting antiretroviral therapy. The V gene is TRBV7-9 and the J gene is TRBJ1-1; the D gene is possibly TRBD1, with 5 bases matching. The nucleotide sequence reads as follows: TGTGCCAGCAGCTTGGGGGTCACTGAAGCTTTCTTT. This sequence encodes CASSLGVTEAFF.